This T cell receptor beta chain was retrieved from a study of blood T cells in healthy people across ages. V shed 7 bases and J shed 2 bases, with 16 bases lying between them. CDR3 length: 15 residues. From germline, CDR1 is MNHEY and CDR2 SMNVEV (reference sequence). Combining a sample-barcoded 5' primer with a J-beta primer mix, a second PCR ran for roughly 6 to 12 cycles. The template-switch adaptor was a 5' adaptor with 12 random nucleotides. It tagged each cDNA molecule. TCRdb itself ran the 5' RACE reads through MiXCR, one entry per CDR3 protein. The sample has fewer than 700,000 distinct CDR3 sequences, 40% to 50% seen once.

This clonotype originated in a man older than 75 in good health. The rearrangement joins TRBV27 to TRBJ2-3, with D tentatively TRBD1 or TRBD2 (6 bases each). The material sequenced was blood. CDR3 in amino acids: CASTSPPGATDTQYF. In DNA form, the CDR3 reads TGTGCCAGCACTTCTCCTCCGGGGGCCACAGATACGCAGTATTTT.